What follows describes a single T cell receptor (beta chain). Using immunoSEQ multiplex PCR, the repertoire was profiled, and TCRdb retains in-frame clones only, with some absent. This table holds about 100,000 clones, around 80% found once. Time point of the sample: after dendritic cell vaccination, including at tumor progression/relapse. These data belong to a study of glioma-infiltrating T cells after dendritic cell vaccination. Germline assignment: CDR1 SGHRS and CDR2 YFSETQ. V lost 4 bases and J 3 bases, leaving 11 bases between the germline ends. CDR3 size: 13 residues. This receptor was taken from a human donor with glioblastoma. This sequence joins TRBV5-1 and TRBJ2-7; a weak D match, TRBD2 (5 bases). Here the sequenced sample was blood, taken after dendritic cell vaccination. The CDR3, as DNA: TGCGCCAGCAGCCTGACTAATGACTACGAGCAGTACTTC. This encodes CASSLTNDYEQYF.